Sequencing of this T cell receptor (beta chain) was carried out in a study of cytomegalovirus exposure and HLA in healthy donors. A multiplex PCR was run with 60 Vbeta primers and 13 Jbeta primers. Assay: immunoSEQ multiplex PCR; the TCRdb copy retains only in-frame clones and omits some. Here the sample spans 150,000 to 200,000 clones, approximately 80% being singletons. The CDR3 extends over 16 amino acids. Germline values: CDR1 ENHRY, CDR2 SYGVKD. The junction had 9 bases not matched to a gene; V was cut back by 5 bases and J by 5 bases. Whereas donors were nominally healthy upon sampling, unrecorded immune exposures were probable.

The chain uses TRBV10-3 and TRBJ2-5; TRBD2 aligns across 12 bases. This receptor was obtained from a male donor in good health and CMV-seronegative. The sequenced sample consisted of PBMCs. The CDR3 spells CAISSDTSGGLETQYF. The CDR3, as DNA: TGTGCCATCAGTTCCGATACTAGCGGGGGGCTTGAGACCCAGTACTTC.